The 15 T cell receptor beta chains below were found in one sample sequenced in a study of cytomegalovirus exposure and HLA in healthy donors. PCR was performed using 60 Vbeta and 13 Jbeta primers. The repertoire was sequenced with immunoSEQ multiplex PCR; TCRdb's copy has only in-frame clones and lacks some. The sample has more than 90,000 clones, 81% seen once. Sequencing was performed on PBMCs. The receptors come from a woman in her sixties or seventies in good health and CMV-seropositive.

The chain links TRBV30 to TRBJ1-5; D remains unclear. Germline V lookup: CDR1 GTSNPN, CDR2 SVGIG (reference sequence). The CDR3 length is 13 residues. Between the trimmed V and J ends, which lost 2 bases and 6 bases, there was a span of 11 bases. In nucleotides, the CDR3 is TGTGCCTGGAGTCTCGGGTTCTCTCAGCCCCAGCATTTT. This codes for CAWSLGFSQPQHF.

This clone has ten or more counts. V gene TRBV2 combines with J gene TRBJ2-2; 8 bases map to TRBD1. The ends lost 2 bases at V and 6 bases at J; junction bases unmatched: 5. The CDR3 totals 15 residues. The V gene's germline CDR1 is SNHLY and CDR2 FYNNEI. The CDR3 DNA reads TGTGCCAGCAGTGAACTGGACAGGGTCCCCGGGGAGCTGTTTTTT. It codes for CASSELDRVPGELFF.

The CDR3 DNA reads TGTGCCAGCAGCTTAACTAGTACCACAGATACGCAGTATTTT. Translation: CASSLTSTTDTQYF. The genes are TRBV7-2 and TRBJ2-3, with D tentatively TRBD2 (5 bases). The V and J ends lost 2 bases and 2 bases respectively, with 8 bases between them. The CDR3 has 14 residues. CDR1 is SGHTA, CDR2 FQGNSA, per germline.

The V and J genes are TRBV5-8 and TRBJ2-5; TRBD2 is a possible D gene (6 bases). Deletions cut 6 bases from V and 5 bases from J, with 17 bases between. From germline, CDR1 is SGHTS and CDR2 YDEGEE. The CDR3 totals 14 residues. The CDR3 is CASTHAPRGETQYF. The CDR3 DNA is TGTGCCAGCACCCACGCGCCCCGGGGGGAGACCCAGTACTTC. The complete variable domain, with remaining parts taken from reference TRBV5-8 and TRBJ2-5, reads EAGVTQSPTHLIKTRGQQATLRCSPISGHTSVYWYQQALGLGLQFLLWYDEGEERNRGNFPPRFSGRQFPNYSSELNVNALELEDSALYLCASTHAPRGETQYFGPGTRLLVL.

This chain uses TRBV7-2 with TRBJ2-3; 14 bases map to TRBD2. This CDR3 comprises 19 residues. The V gene end was trimmed by 4 bases and the J gene end by 4 bases; junction bases not matched to a gene: 13. CDR1 is SGHTA, CDR2 FQGNSA, per germline. The chain's CDR3 is CASSSIVGTSGSEADTQYF. The CDR3 DNA is TGTGCCAGCAGCTCCATAGTGGGGACTAGCGGGAGTGAGGCAGATACGCAGTATTTT.

The chain joins TRBV2 to TRBJ1-2; the D is unclear. CDR3 length equals 13 residues. Germline V gene lookup returns CDR1 SNHLY and CDR2 FYNNEI. V was clipped by 6 bases and J by 0 bases, with 8 bases between them. Here the CDR3 reads CASRTGPNYGYTF. CDR3 sequence (DNA): TGTGCCAGCAGGACGGGTCCTAACTATGGCTACACCTTC.

The chain is built from TRBV19 and TRBJ2-2, with TRBD1 identical over 9 bases. V lost 6 bases and J lost 6; bases outside the gene matches: 14. This CDR3 contains 17 residues. The germline V gene has CDR1 LNHDA and CDR2 SQIVND (reference sequence). In DNA, the CDR3 is TGTGCCAGTAGCCAGTCCGGACAGGGGATCCTCGCCGGGGAGCTGTTTTTT. Its protein product is CASSQSGQGILAGELFF.

Concerning this clone: Other nucleotide sequences from this sample produce the same CDR3. The chain employs TRBV7-3 and TRBJ2-5, with D possibly being TRBD2 (6 bases). This CDR3 has 13 amino acids. The V gene lost 2 bases and the J gene lost 5 bases, with 9 bases spanning the gap. Germline CDR1 is SGHTA and CDR2 is FQGTGA. CDR3 nucleotide sequence: TGTGCCAGCAGCTTAGGAGGGAGGGAGACCCAGTACTTC. Protein sequence: CASSLGGRETQYF.

V gene TRBV7-2 combines with J gene TRBJ1-4; TRBD1 matches 7 bases. The CDR3 contains 14 residues. V was pared by 2 bases and J by 7 bases, with 4 bases of the junction left unmatched. The V gene's germline CDR1 is SGHTA and CDR2 FQGNSA. The CDR3 bases are TGTGCCAGCAGCTTAAAGACAGGGACTGAAAAACTGTTTTTT. Its translation: CASSLKTGTEKLFF. Looking up the rest from reference TRBV7-2 and TRBJ1-4 gives the full variable domain: GAGVSQSPSNKVTEKGKDVELRCDPISGHTALYWYRQSLGQGLEFLIYFQGNSAPDKSGLPSDRFSAERTGGSVSTLTIQRTQQEDSAVYLCASSLKTGTEKLFFGSGTQLSVL.

V and J are TRBV30 and TRBJ1-1; D unresolved. Between the trimmed V and J ends, which lost 2 bases and 0 bases, there was a span of 19 bases. The CDR3 contains 17 residues. CDR1 GTSNPN and CDR2 SVGIG come from the germline V gene (reference sequence). In DNA form, the CDR3 reads TGTGCCTGGAGTTCTGGCCGAACGGGTCGCATGAACACTGAAGCTTTCTTT. This gives the protein CAWSSGRTGRMNTEAFF.

This rearrangement joins TRBV30 to TRBJ1-3, with unresolved D. Trimming cost V 0 bases and J 8 bases, with 11 bases left between them. Germline V lookup: CDR1 GTSNPN, CDR2 SVGIG (reference sequence). CDR3 size: 13 residues. The CDR3 DNA is TGTGCCTGGAGTGTATCCCCCGGGGACACCATATATTTT. Amino acids: CAWSVSPGDTIYF.

The chain employs TRBV5-1 and TRBJ2-7, with 14 bases that match TRBD2. Losses at the gene ends were 0 bases for V and 5 bases for J; bases not matched to a gene: 4. Looked up from germline, CDR1 is SGHRS and CDR2 is YFSETQ. The CDR3 sequence is 16 residues long. CDR3 in amino acids: CASSLETSGRAHEQYF. The CDR3 DNA sequence: TGCGCCAGCAGCTTGGAGACTAGCGGGAGGGCCCACGAGCAGTACTTC. The whole variable domain, remainder taken from reference TRBV5-1 and TRBJ2-7, is KAGVTQTPRYLIKTRGQQVTLSCSPISGHRSVSWYQQTPGQGLQFLFEYFSETQRNKGNFPGRFSGRQFSNSRSEMNVSTLELGDSALYLCASSLETSGRAHEQYFGPGTRLTVT.

J is TRBJ2-1 and V is TRBV12-5; 11 nucleotides align to TRBD2. Germline CDR1 reads LGHNT; CDR2 reads FRNRAP. V gave up 6 bases and J gave up 9 bases; unmatched junction bases: 10. This CDR3 has 15 residues. The CDR3 DNA is TGTGCTAGTGGCTCCTCGGGGACTAGCGGAACTGAGCAGTTCTTC. It specifies CASGSSGTSGTEQFF.

The chain uses TRBV18 and TRBJ2-7; 13 bases agree with TRBD2. V lost 6 bases and J lost 2; bases outside the gene matches: 10. This CDR3 contains 17 residues. CDR1 and CDR2 (germline): KGHSH, LQKENI. The CDR3 region has the DNA TGTGCCAGCTCCCCTGGACTAGCGGGAGATCTCCCCTACGAGCAGTACTTC. This codes for CASSPGLAGDLPYEQYF. The entire variable domain, with the rest obtained from reference TRBV18 and TRBJ2-7, is as follows: NAGVMQNPRHLVRRRGQEARLRCSPMKGHSHVYWYRQLPEEGLKFMVYLQKENIIDESGMPKERFSAEFPKEGPSILRIQQVVRGDSAAYFCASSPGLAGDLPYEQYFGPGTRLTVT.

The chain joins TRBV9 to TRBJ2-1; the match to TRBD2 covers 7 bases. V gave up 0 bases and J gave up 6 bases; unmatched junction bases: 15. CDR1 and CDR2 (germline): SGDLS, YYNGEE. This CDR3 is built from 18 residues. CDR3 DNA sequence: TGTGCCAGCAGCGTAGATGTGGGGCGGGCGGGAGCGGGCAATGAGCAGTTCTTC. It specifies CASSVDVGRAGAGNEQFF.